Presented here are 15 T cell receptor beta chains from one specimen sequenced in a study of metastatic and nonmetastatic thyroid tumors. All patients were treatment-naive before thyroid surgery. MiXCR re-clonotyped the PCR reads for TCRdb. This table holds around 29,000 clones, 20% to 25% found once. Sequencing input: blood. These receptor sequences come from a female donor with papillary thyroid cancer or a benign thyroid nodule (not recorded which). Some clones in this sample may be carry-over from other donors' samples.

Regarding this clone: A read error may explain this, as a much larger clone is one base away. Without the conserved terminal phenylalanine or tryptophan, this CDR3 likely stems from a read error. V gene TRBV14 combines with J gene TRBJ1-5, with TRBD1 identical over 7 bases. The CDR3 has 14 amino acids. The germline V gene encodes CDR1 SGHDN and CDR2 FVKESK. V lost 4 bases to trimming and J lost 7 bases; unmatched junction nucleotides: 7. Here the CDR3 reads CASSRTGPGQPQHS. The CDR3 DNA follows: TGTGCCAGCAGCCGGACAGGCCCCGGACAGCCCCAGCATTCT.

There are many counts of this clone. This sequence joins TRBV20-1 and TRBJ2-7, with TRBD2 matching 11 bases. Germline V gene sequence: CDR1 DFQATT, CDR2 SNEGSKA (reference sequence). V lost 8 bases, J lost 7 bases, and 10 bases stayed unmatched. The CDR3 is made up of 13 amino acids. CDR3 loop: CSTLTSGTGEQYF. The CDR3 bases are TGCAGTACCCTGACTAGCGGGACTGGGGAGCAGTACTTC.

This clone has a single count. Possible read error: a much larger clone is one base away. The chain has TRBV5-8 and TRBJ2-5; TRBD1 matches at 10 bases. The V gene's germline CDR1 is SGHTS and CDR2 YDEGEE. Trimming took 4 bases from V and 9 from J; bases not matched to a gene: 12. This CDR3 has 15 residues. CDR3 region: CASSTTGTGDEAQYF. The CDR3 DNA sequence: TGTGCCAGCAGCACAACCGGGACAGGGGATGAGGCCCAGTACTTC.

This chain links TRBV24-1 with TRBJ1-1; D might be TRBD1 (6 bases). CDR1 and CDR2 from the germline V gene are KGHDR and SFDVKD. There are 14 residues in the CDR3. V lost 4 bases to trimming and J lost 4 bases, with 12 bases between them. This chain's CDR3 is CATSDNRVTTEAFF. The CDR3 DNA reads TGTGCCACCAGTGACAACAGGGTGACCACTGAAGCTTTCTTT.

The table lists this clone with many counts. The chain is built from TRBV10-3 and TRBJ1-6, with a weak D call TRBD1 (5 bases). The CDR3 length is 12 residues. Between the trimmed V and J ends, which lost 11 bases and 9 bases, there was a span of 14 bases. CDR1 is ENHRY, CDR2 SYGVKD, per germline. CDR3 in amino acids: CASGGVTSPLHF. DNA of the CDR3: TGTGCCTCCGGGGGGGTAACTTCACCCCTCCACTTT.

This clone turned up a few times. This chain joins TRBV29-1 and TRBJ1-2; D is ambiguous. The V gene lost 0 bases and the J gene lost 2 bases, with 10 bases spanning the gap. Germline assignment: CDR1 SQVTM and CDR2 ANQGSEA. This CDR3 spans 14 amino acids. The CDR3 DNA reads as TGCAGCGTTGAAGATCATGGACGCAACTATGGCTACACCTTC. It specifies CSVEDHGRNYGYTF.

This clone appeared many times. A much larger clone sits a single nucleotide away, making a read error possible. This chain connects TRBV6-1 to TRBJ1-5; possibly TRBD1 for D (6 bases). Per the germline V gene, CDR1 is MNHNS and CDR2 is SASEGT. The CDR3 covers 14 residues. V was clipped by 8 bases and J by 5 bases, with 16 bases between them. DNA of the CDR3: TGTGCCAGCCGCGACCCAGGGGCACATCAGCCCCAGCATTTT. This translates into CASRDPGAHQPQHF.

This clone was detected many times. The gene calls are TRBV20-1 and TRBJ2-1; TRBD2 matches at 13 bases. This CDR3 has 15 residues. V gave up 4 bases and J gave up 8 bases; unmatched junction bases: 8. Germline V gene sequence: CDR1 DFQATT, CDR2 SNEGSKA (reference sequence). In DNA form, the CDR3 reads TGCAGTGCTAAGGGACTAGCGGGGAGCGGCTATGAGCAGTTCTTC. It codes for CSAKGLAGSGYEQFF.

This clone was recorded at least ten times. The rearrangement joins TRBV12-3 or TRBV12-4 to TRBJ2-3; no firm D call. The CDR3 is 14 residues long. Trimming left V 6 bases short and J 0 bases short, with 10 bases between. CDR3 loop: CASSPDGSTDTQYF. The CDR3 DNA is TGTGCCAGCAGCCCGGACGGCAGCACAGATACGCAGTATTTT.

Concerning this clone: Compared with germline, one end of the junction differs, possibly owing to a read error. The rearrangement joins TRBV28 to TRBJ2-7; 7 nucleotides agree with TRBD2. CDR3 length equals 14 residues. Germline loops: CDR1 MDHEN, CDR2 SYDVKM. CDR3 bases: TGTGCCGGCAGTTCCCGGACTAGAGAGGTCGATCAGTACTTC. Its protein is CAGSSRTREVDQYF.

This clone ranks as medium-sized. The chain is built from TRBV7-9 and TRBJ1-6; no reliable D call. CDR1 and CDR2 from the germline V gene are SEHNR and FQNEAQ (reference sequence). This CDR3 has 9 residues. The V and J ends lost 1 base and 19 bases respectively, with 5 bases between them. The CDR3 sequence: CASSLDSHF. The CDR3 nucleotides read TGTGCCAGCAGCTTAGACTCTCACTTT.

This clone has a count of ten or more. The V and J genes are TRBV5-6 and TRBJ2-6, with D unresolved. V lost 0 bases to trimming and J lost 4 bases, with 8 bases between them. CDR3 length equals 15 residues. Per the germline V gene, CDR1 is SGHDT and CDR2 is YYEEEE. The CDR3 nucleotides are TGTGCCAGCAGCTTGGCCTGGGCCGGGGCCAACGTCCTGACTTTC. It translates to CASSLAWAGANVLTF. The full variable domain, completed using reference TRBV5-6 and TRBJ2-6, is DAGVTQSPTHLIKTRGQQVTLRCSPKSGHDTVSWYQQALGQGPQFIFQYYEEEERQRGNFPDRFSGHQFPNYSSELNVNALLLGDSALYLCASSLAWAGANVLTFGAGSRLTVL.

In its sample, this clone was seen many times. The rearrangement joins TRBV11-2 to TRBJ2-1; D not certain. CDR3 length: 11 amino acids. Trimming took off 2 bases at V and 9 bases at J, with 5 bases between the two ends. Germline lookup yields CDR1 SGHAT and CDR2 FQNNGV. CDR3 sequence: CASSLLGEQFF. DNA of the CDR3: TGTGCCAGCAGCTTATTGGGTGAGCAGTTCTTC.

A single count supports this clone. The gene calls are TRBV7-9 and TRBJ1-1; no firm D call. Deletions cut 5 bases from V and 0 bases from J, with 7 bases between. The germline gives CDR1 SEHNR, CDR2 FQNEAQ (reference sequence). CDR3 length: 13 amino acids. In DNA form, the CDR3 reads TGTGCCAGCAGCCTTGATATGAACACTGAAGCTTTCTTT. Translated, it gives CASSLDMNTEAFF.

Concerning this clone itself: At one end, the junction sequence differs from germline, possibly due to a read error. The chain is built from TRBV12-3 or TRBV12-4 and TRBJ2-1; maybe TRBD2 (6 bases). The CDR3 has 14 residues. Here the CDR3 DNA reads TGTTCCAGCAGTTTTTTGGTAGCGGTTGGTGATCAGTTCTTC. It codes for CSSSFLVAVGDQFF.